The 10 T cell receptor beta chains reported below all come from one sample, sequenced in a study of control samples from healthy donors and cancer patients. Sequencing was performed with immunoSEQ multiplex PCR; in TCRdb, only in-frame clones are kept and a portion is missing. The data contain around 100,000 clones, around 89% of them seen just once; the ten biggest clones take up 7.8%. The sample comprised blood. These receptors were obtained from a man aged 25-40 years in good health.

The rearrangement uses TRBV5-1 and TRBJ2-1, with a possible D match to TRBD2 (6 bases). The CDR3 contains 15 residues. V was pared by 6 bases and J by 5 bases, with 18 bases between. Germline V gives CDR1 SGHRS, CDR2 YFSETQ. The CDR3 spells CASTLQDPSDNEQFF. CDR3 coding DNA: TGCGCCAGCACCCTCCAGGACCCTAGCGACAATGAGCAGTTCTTC.

V and J are TRBV28 and TRBJ2-1; a weak D match, TRBD1 (6 bases). V shed 7 bases and J shed 1 base, with 11 bases lying between them. CDR3 length: 14 residues. From germline, CDR1 is MDHEN and CDR2 SYDVKM. Here the CDR3 DNA reads TGTGCCAGCACCTGGGGGCAATCCTACAATGAGCAGTTCTTC. Translating it yields CASTWGQSYNEQFF.

The chain joins TRBV7-9 to TRBJ2-1; D unresolved. The CDR3 extends over 15 amino acids. Germline V lookup: CDR1 SEHNR, CDR2 FQNEAQ (reference sequence). V was pared by 4 bases and J by 0 bases, with 10 bases between. The CDR3 here is CASSSTSSSYNEQFF. The CDR3 DNA sequence: TGTGCCAGCAGCTCGACTTCGAGCTCCTACAATGAGCAGTTCTTC.

This chain joins TRBV7-2 and TRBJ2-7; D ambiguous. V lost 2 bases and J lost 2, with 7 bases in between. CDR3 size: 13 residues. Germline CDR1 and CDR2: SGHTA and FQGNSA. The CDR3 is CASSLQPPYEQYF. In DNA form, the CDR3 reads TGTGCCAGCAGCTTACAACCCCCCTACGAGCAGTACTTC.

The V gene is TRBV5-6, the J gene TRBJ2-3; no definite D call. Germline V gives CDR1 SGHDT, CDR2 YYEEEE. Trimming left V 0 bases short and J 2 bases short, with 7 bases between. This CDR3 has 14 residues. The CDR3, as DNA: TGTGCCAGCAGCTTGGTGGACGACACAGATACGCAGTATTTT. This codes for CASSLVDDTDTQYF.

This chain uses TRBV5-6 with TRBJ2-2; 8 positions match TRBD1. The germline V gene encodes CDR1 SGHDT and CDR2 YYEEEE. V dropped 5 bases and J dropped 4; count of bases not matched to a gene: 4. This CDR3 contains 14 residues. This CDR3 reads CASRDRAGTGELFF. CDR3 coding DNA: TGTGCCAGCAGGGACAGGGCGGGCACCGGGGAGCTGTTTTTT.

In DNA, the CDR3 is TGCAGCACTCCCTCCCCGTCGGACTTGAATGGCTACACCTTC. It yields the protein CSTPSPSDLNGYTF. This chain links TRBV29-1 with TRBJ1-2; D is unclear. The CDR3 consists of 14 residues. V was cut by 8 bases and J by 6 bases, with 22 bases left in between. CDR1 SQVTM and CDR2 ANQGSEA come from the germline V gene.

V is TRBV30 and J is TRBJ1-2; D uncertain. Trimming shortened V by 0 bases and J by 8 bases, and 7 bases separated the two germline ends. From germline, CDR1 is GTSNPN and CDR2 SVGIG (reference sequence). This CDR3 contains 11 residues. The CDR3 DNA follows: TGTGCCTGGAGTGTGGTAGGGGGCTACACCTTC. This gives the protein CAWSVVGGYTF.

The rearrangement links TRBV12-3 or TRBV12-4 to TRBJ2-3; no firm D call. V lost 7 bases and J lost 6, with 8 bases in between. This CDR3 has 11 residues. CDR3 region: CASMRADTQYF. The DNA for the CDR3 is TGTGCCAGCATGAGAGCGGATACGCAGTATTTT.

The chain links TRBV27 to TRBJ2-5, with D possibly TRBD2 on 6 matching bases. Per germline, CDR1 MNHEY and CDR2 SMNVEV (reference sequence). CDR3 length equals 13 residues. The V gene lost 2 bases and the J gene lost 13 bases, with 17 bases spanning the gap. The CDR3 DNA is TGTGCCAGCAGTTTAAAACGGGAGACCCACCGGTACTTC. It specifies CASSLKRETHRYF.